This T cell receptor (beta chain) was documented in a study of blood T cell repertoires in COVID-19. Across the study: Sources were T cells, B-cell-depleted T cells, or PBMCs; the material itself was cDNA or gDNA.

Per the germline V gene, CDR1 is SGHRS and CDR2 is YFSETQ. The CDR3 is made up of 14 amino acids. The ends were cut back, 0 bases at V and 1 base at J, with 7 bases in the middle. Generated by immunoSEQ multiplex PCR, the TCRdb table keeps only in-frame clones and is missing some. The sample contains 60,000 to 75,000 clones, roughly 80% of which appear only once. The receptor's source is a human donor in a cohort sampled during active COVID-19. The chain is built from TRBV5-1 and TRBJ2-5; D is undetermined. The sample comprised peripheral blood. CDR3 sequence (DNA): TGCGCCAGCAGCTTGGTGGCAAGCCAAGAGACCCAGTACTTC. Translated: CASSLVASQETQYF.